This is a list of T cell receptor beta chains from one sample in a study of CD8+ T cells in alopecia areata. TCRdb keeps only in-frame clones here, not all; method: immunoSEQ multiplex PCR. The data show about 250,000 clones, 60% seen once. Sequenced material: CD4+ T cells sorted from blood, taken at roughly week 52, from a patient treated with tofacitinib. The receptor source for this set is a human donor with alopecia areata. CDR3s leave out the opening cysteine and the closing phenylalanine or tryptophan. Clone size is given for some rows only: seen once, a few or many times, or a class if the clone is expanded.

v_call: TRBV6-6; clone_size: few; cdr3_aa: ASIKRGLGKNIQY
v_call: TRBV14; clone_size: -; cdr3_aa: ASSQVEHSYGYT
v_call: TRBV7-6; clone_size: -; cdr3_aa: ASSSAGHREQY
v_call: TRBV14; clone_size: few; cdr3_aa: ASSQFGTGNSPLH
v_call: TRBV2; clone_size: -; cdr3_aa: ASSLQGSGYT
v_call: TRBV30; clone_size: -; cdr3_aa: AWSVSGASTDTQY
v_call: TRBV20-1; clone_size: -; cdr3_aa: SASRSNEQF
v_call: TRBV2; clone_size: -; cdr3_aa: ASSIERSGGNTIY
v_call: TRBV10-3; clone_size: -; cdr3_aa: AISPGTTNYGYT
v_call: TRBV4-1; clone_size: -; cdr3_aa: ASSQVAAWTEAF
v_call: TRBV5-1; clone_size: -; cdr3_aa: ASSLVADSQETQY
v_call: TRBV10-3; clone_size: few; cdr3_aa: AISESKAANEQF
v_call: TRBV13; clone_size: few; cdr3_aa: ASSYEGTGRYNEQF
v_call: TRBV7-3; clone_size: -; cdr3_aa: ASSLGTSTDTQY
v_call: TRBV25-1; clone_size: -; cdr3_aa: ASSTGQGKYEQY
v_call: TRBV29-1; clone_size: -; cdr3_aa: SVVYRQNTEAF
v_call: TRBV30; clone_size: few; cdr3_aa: AWRKFGDRGTNYGYT
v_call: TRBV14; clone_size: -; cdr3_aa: ASSGTPGRAF
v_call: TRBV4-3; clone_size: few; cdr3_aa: ASSRDRGQETQY
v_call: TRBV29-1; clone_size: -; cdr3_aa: SVSTETQY
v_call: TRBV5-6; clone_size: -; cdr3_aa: ASSALRGNEQY
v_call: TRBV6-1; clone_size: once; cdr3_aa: ASSSGVLYGYT
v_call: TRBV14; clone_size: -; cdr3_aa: ASRLMAWT
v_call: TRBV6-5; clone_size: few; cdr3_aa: ASSYGGDEKLF
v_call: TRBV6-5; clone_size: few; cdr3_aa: ASRGQVEGGYT
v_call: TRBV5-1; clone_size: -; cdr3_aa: ASSFKGFTGELF
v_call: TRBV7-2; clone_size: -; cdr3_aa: ASSASDRGTYGYT
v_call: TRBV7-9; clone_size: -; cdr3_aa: ASSLPRTGGLEKLF
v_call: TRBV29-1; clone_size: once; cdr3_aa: SVVDSPPNEKLF
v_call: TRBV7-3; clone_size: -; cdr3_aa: ASSPVGGRGETQY
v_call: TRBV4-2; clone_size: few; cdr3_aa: ASSQAIPDRAFSYEQY
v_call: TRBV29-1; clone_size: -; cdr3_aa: SVIAGPTTDTEAF
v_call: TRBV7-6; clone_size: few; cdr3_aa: ASSLASSGGARADTQY
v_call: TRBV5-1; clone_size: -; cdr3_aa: ASSLRLNTEAF
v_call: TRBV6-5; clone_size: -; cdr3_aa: ASSSSTDTQY
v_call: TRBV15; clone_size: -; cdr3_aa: ATRQDFGGAAF
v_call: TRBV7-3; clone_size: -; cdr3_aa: ASSSGSGDTQY